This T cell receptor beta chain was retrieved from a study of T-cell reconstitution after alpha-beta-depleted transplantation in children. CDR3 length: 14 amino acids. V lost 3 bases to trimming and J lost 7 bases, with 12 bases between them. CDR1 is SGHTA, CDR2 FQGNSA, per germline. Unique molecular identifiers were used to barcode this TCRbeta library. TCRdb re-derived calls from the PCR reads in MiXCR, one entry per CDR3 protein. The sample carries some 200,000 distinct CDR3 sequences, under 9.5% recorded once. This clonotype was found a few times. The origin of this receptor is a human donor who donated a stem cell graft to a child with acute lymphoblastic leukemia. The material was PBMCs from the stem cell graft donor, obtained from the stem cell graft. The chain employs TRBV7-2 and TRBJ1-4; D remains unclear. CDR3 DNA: TGTGCCAGCAGCTTTAGACGCCTCGGTGAAAAACTGTTTTTT. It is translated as CASSFRRLGEKLFF. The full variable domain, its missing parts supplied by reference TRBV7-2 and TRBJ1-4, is GAGVSQSPSNKVTEKGKDVELRCDPISGHTALYWYRQSLGQGLEFLIYFQGNSAPDKSGLPSDRFSAERTGGSVSTLTIQRTQQEDSAVYLCASSFRRLGEKLFFGSGTQLSVL.